This is a list of T cell receptor beta chains from one sample in a study of post-analysis software for immune sequencing data. MiXCR was run by TCRdb on the PCR reads, yielding one entry per CDR3 protein. The top ten hold about an eighth of the sample, which has a few hundred thousand distinct CDR3 sequences, roughly 30% seen once. Sequences were obtained from blood. The receptors here all came from a girl between 10 and 17 years old with multiple sclerosis. The CDR3 runs from the conserved cysteine through the conserved F or W. The D gene is left open where the match is weak. Rows give clone size only sometimes, using once, few, many, or a class for an expanded clone.

abundance | j_gene | v_gene | len | d_gene | CDR3nt | CDR3aa
NA | TRBJ1-1 | TRBV6-1 | 14 | NA | TGTGCCAGCAGTGAAGGTTTACGGGCGATGGGGGCTTTCTTT | CASSEGLRAMGAFF
NA | TRBJ2-7 | TRBV7-9 | 13 | NA | TGTGCCAGCAGCTCCAACCTTCTCTACGAGCAGTACTTC | CASSSNLLYEQYF
NA | TRBJ1-2 | TRBV7-9 | 14 | TRBD1 | TGTGCCAGCAGCCGAGGACAGGCCCACTATGGCTACACCTTC | CASSRGQAHYGYTF
NA | TRBJ2-1 | TRBV7-2 | 17 | TRBD1 | TGTGCCAGCAGCCGCCATGGGACAGGGGGCAGTGGCAATGAGCAGTTCTTC | CASSRHGTGGSGNEQFF
NA | TRBJ1-5 | TRBV10-3 | 13 | NA | TGTGCCATCAGTGAGTCGGCCCCCCAGCCCCAGCATTTT | CAISESAPQPQHF
few | TRBJ2-5 | TRBV29-1 | 17 | NA | TGCAGCGTTGAAGGGGTCGGGTCACCCTCCCATCAAGAGACCCAGTACTTC | CSVEGVGSPSHQETQYF
few | TRBJ2-7 | TRBV20-1 | 16 | TRBD2 | TGCAGTGCCTCGGGACTAGCGGGGGGGAGCTCCTACGAGCAGTACTTC | CSASGLAGGSSYEQYF
NA | TRBJ2-3 | TRBV6-4 | 14 | NA | TGTGCCAGCAGTGTCGGGGGCCTCACAGATACGCAGTATTTT | CASSVGGLTDTQYF
NA | TRBJ1-4 | TRBV2 | 13 | NA | TGTGCCAGCAGCGAGGGCCTAGAGGAAAAACTGTTTTTT | CASSEGLEEKLFF
NA | TRBJ2-7 | TRBV10-2 | 13 | NA | TGCGCCAGCAGGCGGGCCGGGCGGAACGAGCAGTACTTC | CASRRAGRNEQYF
NA | TRBJ1-3 | TRBV7-9 | 16 | NA | TGTGCCAGCAGCTCGTCCGCGGGTATTACTGGAAACACCATATATTTT | CASSSSAGITGNTIYF
NA | TRBJ2-1 | TRBV12-3/TRBV12-4 | 17 | NA | TGTGCCAGCAGTTCCCCGGGACTCTCGAGCTCCTACAATGAGCAGTTCTTC | CASSSPGLSSSYNEQFF
NA | TRBJ2-3 | TRBV5-6 | 14 | NA | TGTGCCAGCAGCTTCGTCGAGGGAAGGGATACGCAGTATTTT | CASSFVEGRDTQYF
NA | TRBJ2-3 | TRBV7-2 | 16 | NA | TGTGCCAGCAGCTTAACCCCGCACGTTGGCGCAGATACGCAGTATTTT | CASSLTPHVGADTQYF
few | TRBJ2-3 | TRBV12-5 | 12 | NA | TGTGCTAGTGGTATTGACTCAGATACGCAGTATTTT | CASGIDSDTQYF
few | TRBJ1-5 | TRBV10-3 | 12 | NA | TGTGCCATCGGAGCCGGCAATCAGCCCCAGCATTTT | CAIGAGNQPQHF
NA | TRBJ2-2 | TRBV20-1 | 11 | NA | TGCAGTGCTCCGAACACCGGGGAGCTGTTTTTT | CSAPNTGELFF
NA | TRBJ2-3 | TRBV7-9 | 15 | NA | TGTGCCAGCAGCTTAGAGCAGGCGACAGCAGATACGCAGTATTTT | CASSLEQATADTQYF
NA | TRBJ2-7 | TRBV7-9 | 17 | TRBD1 | TGTGCCAGCAGCCTACGCCGCGGACAGGTCCTGAGGCACGAGCAGTACTTC | CASSLRRGQVLRHEQYF
NA | TRBJ2-7 | TRBV6-2/TRBV6-3 | 13 | TRBD1 | TGTGCCAGCCGAGACAGGGTCACCTACGAGCAGTACTTC | CASRDRVTYEQYF
NA | TRBJ1-6 | TRBV14 | 13 | NA | TGTGCCAGCAGCGGCAACTATAATTCACCCCTCCACTTT | CASSGNYNSPLHF
NA | TRBJ2-1 | TRBV9 | 15 | NA | TGTGCCAGCAGCAAAGACAGAGGCTCCTACAATGAGCAGTTCTTC | CASSKDRGSYNEQFF
NA | TRBJ2-1 | TRBV11-2 | 17 | TRBD2 | TGTGCCAGCAGCTTAGGCACTAGCGGGGGGATCTACAATGAGCAGTTCTTC | CASSLGTSGGIYNEQFF
few | TRBJ2-3 | TRBV4-2 | 17 | NA | TGTGCCAGCAGCCAAGACCCCGGTCAGGGGGGTCCAGATACGCAGTATTTT | CASSQDPGQGGPDTQYF
few | TRBJ2-7 | TRBV7-9 | 17 | TRBD2 | TGTGCCAGCAGCTTAGCGCCTGCGGGGGGCGCGGGATACGAGCAGTACTTC | CASSLAPAGGAGYEQYF
NA | TRBJ2-7 | TRBV12-3/TRBV12-4 | 14 | TRBD1 | TGTGCCAGCAGACCCGGGGACAGGGGCTACGAGCAGTACTTC | CASRPGDRGYEQYF
few | TRBJ2-1 | TRBV24-1 | 15 | TRBD1 | TGTGCCACCAGTACAGGGGGCGGAGGGTCCAATGAGCAGTTCTTC | CATSTGGGGSNEQFF
NA | TRBJ2-3 | TRBV6-5 | 16 | TRBD2 | TGTGCCAGCAGTTTGGGGCTAGCGGGGGTAGCGGATACGCAGTATTTT | CASSLGLAGVADTQYF
few | TRBJ2-1 | TRBV4-3 | 13 | NA | TGCGCCAGCAGCGACCGCTCCTACAATGAGCAGTTCTTC | CASSDRSYNEQFF
few | TRBJ1-2 | TRBV29-1 | 13 | NA | TGCAGCGTTATGAAGGGGCAGCCTAATGGCTACACCTTC | CSVMKGQPNGYTF
NA | TRBJ1-1 | TRBV7-9 | 15 | NA | TGTGCCAGCAGCTTAGTAGTTGACTGGAACACTGAAGCTTTCTTT | CASSLVVDWNTEAFF